This section outlines one TCR beta chain sequence together with its context. The antigen remains unidentified. CDR3 length: 13 amino acids. Germline CDR1 reads KGHSH; CDR2 reads LQKENI. The germline V and J ends were trimmed by 4 bases and 4 bases, with 11 bases remaining between them. The data were obtained in a study of T-cell reconstitution after alpha-beta-depleted transplantation in children. Overall study results and limits: It was newly produced T cells that mostly accounted for T-cell counts and diversity one year after transplant. Where alpha-beta T cells came from about two months after transplant was reportedly several hundred expanded graft clones. Some patients showed high day-60 TCRbeta diversity, which derived from surviving recipient T cells and thymic progenitors.

Unique molecular identifiers were built into the TCRbeta library. TCRdb passed the PCR reads through MiXCR, listing each CDR3 protein once. The profile covers hundreds of thousands of distinct CDR3 sequences, with roughly 23% appearing a single time and over 2.5% taken by the ten largest. This sequence originates from a girl aged 2-10 years with Fanconi anemia, due to receive a stem cell transplant. The rearrangement joins TRBV18 to TRBJ2-7, with D possibly being TRBD1 (6 bases). The specimen comprised PBMCs, sampled before TCRalphabeta/CD19-depleted stem cell transplant. The CDR3, as DNA: TGTGCCAGCTCACAAACAGGGCTGTACGAGCAGTACTTC. Its translation is CASSQTGLYEQYF.